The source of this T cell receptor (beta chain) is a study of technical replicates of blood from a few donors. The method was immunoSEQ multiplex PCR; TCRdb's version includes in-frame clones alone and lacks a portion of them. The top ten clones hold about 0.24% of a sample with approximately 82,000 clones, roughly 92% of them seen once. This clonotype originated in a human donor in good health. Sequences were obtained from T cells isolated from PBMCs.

CDR3 DNA sequence: TGTGCCAGCAGTGAATTAGCGGGAGCGGCGACCCAGTACTTC. Translation: CASSELAGAATQYF. The J gene is TRBJ2-5, the V gene TRBV25-1; 9 positions match TRBD2. V dropped 1 base and J dropped 7; count of bases not matched to a gene: 4. The CDR3 has 14 amino acids. CDR1 MGHDK and CDR2 SYGVNS come from the germline V gene.